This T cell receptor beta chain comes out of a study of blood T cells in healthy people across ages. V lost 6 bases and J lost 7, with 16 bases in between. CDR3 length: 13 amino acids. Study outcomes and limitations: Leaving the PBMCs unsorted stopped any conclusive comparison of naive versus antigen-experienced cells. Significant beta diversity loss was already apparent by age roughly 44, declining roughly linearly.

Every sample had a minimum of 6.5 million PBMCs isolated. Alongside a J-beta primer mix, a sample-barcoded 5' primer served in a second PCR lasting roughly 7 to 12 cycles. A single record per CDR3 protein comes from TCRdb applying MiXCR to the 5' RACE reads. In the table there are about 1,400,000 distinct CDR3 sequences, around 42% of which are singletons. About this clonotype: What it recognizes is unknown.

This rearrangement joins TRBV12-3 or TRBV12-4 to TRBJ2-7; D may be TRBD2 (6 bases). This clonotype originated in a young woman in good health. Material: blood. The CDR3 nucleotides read TGTGCCAGCAGGTCCGGGACCGCGGGGGAGCAGTACTTC. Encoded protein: CASRSGTAGEQYF.